This passage covers 13 T cell receptor beta chains from one sample sequenced in a study of T cell changes during pregnancy in multiple sclerosis. The protocol was immunoSEQ multiplex PCR, while the TCRdb copy is restricted to in-frame clones and leaves out a portion. The data show 60,000 to 80,000 clones, 80% to 90% seen once. Sequencing was performed on peripheral blood, taken before pregnancy. These receptor sequences come from a female donor with multiple sclerosis, enrolled in a pregnancy study.

The V and J genes are TRBV7-2 and TRBJ2-5, with 8 bases matching TRBD2. CDR1 SGHTA and CDR2 FQGNSA come from the germline V gene. This CDR3 has 13 residues. The trim removed 5 bases at V and 4 bases at J, leaving 3 bases unmatched. The CDR3 DNA follows: TGTGCCAGCAGCCAAGGACTAGCAGAGACCCAGTACTTC. Translating it yields CASSQGLAETQYF.

CDR3 amino acids: CASSEGYSGGAVEQFF. Here the CDR3 DNA reads TGTGCCAGCAGTGAAGGTTATAGCGGGGGGGCCGTGGAGCAGTTCTTC. V and J are TRBV2 and TRBJ2-1; TRBD2 agrees at 11 bases. Germline CDR1 reads SNHLY; CDR2 reads FYNNEI. CDR3 length equals 16 residues. Trimming cost V 1 base and J 10 bases; bases outside gene matches: 9. The full variable domain, in which reference TRBV2 and TRBJ2-1 provide the parts outside the CDR3, is EPEVTQTPSHQVTQMGQEVILRCVPISNHLYFYWYRQILGQKVEFLVSFYNNEISEKSEIFDDQFSVERPDGSNFTLKIRSTKLEDSAMYFCASSEGYSGGAVEQFFGPGTRLTVL.

This rearrangement joins TRBV27 to TRBJ2-1, with a weak D call TRBD2 (6 bases). V was cut by 4 bases and J by 2 bases, with 12 bases left in between. Germline values: CDR1 MNHEY, CDR2 SMNVEV (reference sequence). The CDR3 covers 15 residues. Written as DNA, the CDR3 is TGTGCCAGCAGTTCGGGGGTGGGGCCCTACAATGAGCAGTTCTTC. This translates into CASSSGVGPYNEQFF.

At least ten counts were recorded for this clone. This sample includes further DNA sequences coding for the same CDR3. The chain links TRBV7-6 to TRBJ1-5; D unclear. V was trimmed by 2 bases and J by 5 bases, leaving 7 bases between them. This CDR3 is built from 13 residues. In germline, CDR1 is SGHVS, CDR2 FNYEAQ. The CDR3 bases are TGTGCCAGCAGCTTATCGGGAGATCAGCCCCAGCATTTT. It is translated as CASSLSGDQPQHF. The whole variable domain, remainder taken from reference TRBV7-6 and TRBJ1-5, is GAGVSQSPRYKVTKRGQDVALRCDPISGHVSLYWYRQALGQGPEFLTYFNYEAQQDKSGLPNDRFSAERPEGSISTLTIQRTEQRDSAMYRCASSLSGDQPQHFGDGTRLSIL.

This clone showed up just a few times. V and J are TRBV19 and TRBJ1-4; TRBD1 aligns across 11 bases. The CDR3 has 16 amino acids. The trim removed 4 bases at V and 7 bases at J, leaving 8 bases unmatched. Germline assignment: CDR1 LNHDA and CDR2 SQIVND (reference sequence). CDR3 sequence: CASSTSGQGAVEKLFF. The DNA of the CDR3 is TGTGCCAGTAGTACTTCCGGACAGGGGGCGGTTGAAAAACTGTTTTTT. Full variable domain (rest looked up from reference TRBV19 and TRBJ1-4): DGGITQSPKYLFRKEGQNVTLSCEQNLNHDAMYWYRQDPGQGLRLIYYSQIVNDFQKGDIAEGYSVSREKKESFPLTVTSAQKNPTAFYLCASSTSGQGAVEKLFFGSGTQLSVL.

The rearrangement links TRBV30 to TRBJ2-7, with TRBD2 matching 8 bases. CDR1 and CDR2 from the germline V gene are GTSNPN and SVGIG (reference sequence). With 2 bases clipped from V and 2 bases from J, the junction kept 2 bases outside the gene matches. CDR3 length: 13 residues. The DNA for the CDR3 is TGTGCCTGGAGTATGGGACTAGCCTACGAGCAGTACTTC. Encoded protein: CAWSMGLAYEQYF.

The J gene is TRBJ2-7, the V gene TRBV11-1; weak D call: TRBD2 (5 bases). This CDR3 comprises 15 residues. Deletions cut 3 bases from V and 0 bases from J, with 12 bases between. Germline assignment: CDR1 SGHAT and CDR2 FQDESV (reference sequence). In nucleotides, the CDR3 is TGTGCCAGCAGCTTGGGAGACACACTCTCCTACGAGCAGTACTTC. This sequence encodes CASSLGDTLSYEQYF.

This chain joins TRBV4-2 and TRBJ2-7; tentatively, D is TRBD1 (5 bases). Germline V gene lookup returns CDR1 LGHNA and CDR2 YNFKEQ. The length of the CDR3 is 17 residues. The germline V and J ends were trimmed by 0 bases and 2 bases, with 17 bases remaining between them. CDR3 sequence: CASSQEGPTGLTYEQYF. CDR3 nucleotide sequence: TGTGCCAGCAGCCAAGAGGGCCCCACAGGCCTTACCTACGAGCAGTACTTC.

The chain employs TRBV7-9 and TRBJ2-7; 10 bases fit TRBD1. The germline CDR1 and CDR2 sequences are SEHNR and FQNEAQ (reference sequence). The V gene end was trimmed by 5 bases and the J gene end by 3 bases; junction bases not matched to a gene: 10. The CDR3 contains 16 residues. CDR3 nucleotides: TGTGCCAGCAGCCTCAACCCCGACAGGGGGCGCTACGAGCAGTACTTC. Its translation is CASSLNPDRGRYEQYF. Supplemented by reference TRBV7-9 and TRBJ2-7, the full variable domain reads DTGVSQNPRHKITKRGQNVTFRCDPISEHNRLYWYRQTLGQGPEFLTYFQNEAQLEKSRLLSDRFSAERPKGSFSTLEIQRTEQGDSAMYLCASSLNPDRGRYEQYFGPGTRLTVT.

Only one count was recorded for this clone. The chain carries TRBV7-8 and TRBJ2-5; 11 nucleotides agree with TRBD1. This CDR3 is built from 15 residues. Per germline, CDR1 SGHVS and CDR2 FQNEAQ. The ends lost 6 bases at V and 2 bases at J; junction bases unmatched: 5. The DNA of the CDR3 is TGTGCCAGCAGACGGGACAGGGGGAAGCAAGAGACCCAGTACTTC. This codes for CASRRDRGKQETQYF.

The rearrangement uses TRBV7-3 and TRBJ2-7; weak D call: TRBD1 (5 bases). The CDR3 spans 13 residues. The germline gives CDR1 SGHTA, CDR2 FQGTGA. Deletions cut 5 bases from V and 5 bases from J, with 13 bases between. CDR3 bases: TGTGCCAGCAGCCCCTTCAGGGATCACGAGCAGTACTTC. Encoded protein: CASSPFRDHEQYF.

V and J are TRBV13 and TRBJ1-1; 10 bases align to TRBD1. Germline CDR1 reads PRHDT; CDR2 reads FYEKMQ (reference sequence). V gave up 5 bases and J gave up 7 bases; unmatched junction bases: 7. There are 14 residues in the CDR3. The CDR3 DNA reads as TGTGCCAGCAGCGGACAGGGGGGTAGGAGTGAAGCTTTCTTT. This encodes CASSGQGGRSEAFF.

This clone has just one count. J is TRBJ2-7 and V is TRBV30; TRBD2 might be the D (5 bases). The germline CDR1 and CDR2 sequences are GTSNPN and SVGIG (reference sequence). The V end was cut by 5 bases, the J end by 3 bases, with 8 bases between. CDR3 size: 11 residues. The CDR3 nucleotides read TGTGCCTGGGGGGAGATCTACGAGCAGTACTTC. It translates to CAWGEIYEQYF. Full variable domain (rest looked up from reference TRBV30 and TRBJ2-7): SQTIHQWPATLVQPVGSPLSLECTVEGTSNPNLYWYRQAAGRGLQLLFYSVGIGQISSEVPQNLSASRPQDRQFILSSKKLLLSDSGFYLCAWGEIYEQYFGPGTRLTVT.